This T cell receptor (beta chain) was profiled in a study of blood T cell repertoires in COVID-19. Study details: From T cells, B-cell-depleted T cells, or PBMCs came the material, which was cDNA or gDNA.

The repertoire was sequenced with immunoSEQ multiplex PCR; TCRdb's copy has only in-frame clones and lacks some. Here the sample spans around 140,000 clones, roughly 79% being singletons. There are many counts of this clone. There are 12 residues in the CDR3. The ends lost 5 bases at V and 5 bases at J; junction bases unmatched: 2. This chain connects TRBV12-3 or TRBV12-4 to TRBJ2-5; 7 bases match TRBD2. The sequence was obtained from a woman in her sixties or seventies with acute or convalescent COVID-19. Sequencing was carried out using peripheral blood. The CDR3 DNA reads as TGTGCCAGCAGTCGACTAGCCGAGACCCAGTACTTC. This translates into CASSRLAETQYF.